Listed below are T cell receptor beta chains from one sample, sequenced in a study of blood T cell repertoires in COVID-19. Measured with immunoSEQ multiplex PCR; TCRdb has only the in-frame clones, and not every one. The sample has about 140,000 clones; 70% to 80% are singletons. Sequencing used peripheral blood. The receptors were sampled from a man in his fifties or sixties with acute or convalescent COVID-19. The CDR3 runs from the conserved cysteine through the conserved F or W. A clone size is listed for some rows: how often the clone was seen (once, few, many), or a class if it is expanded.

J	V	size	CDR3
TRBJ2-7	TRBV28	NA	CASSHRDRGLVDYEQYF
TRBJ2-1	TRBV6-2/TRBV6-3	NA	CASSSGDNEQFF
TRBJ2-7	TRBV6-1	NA	CASSEVEALSYEQYF
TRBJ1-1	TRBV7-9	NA	CASSLDPGGGTEAFF
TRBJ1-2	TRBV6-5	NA	CASRKGTGGNYGYTF
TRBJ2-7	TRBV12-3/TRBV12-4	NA	CASSSTGGYEQYF
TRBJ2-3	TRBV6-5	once	CASRRASDTQYF
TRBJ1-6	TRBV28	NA	CASSSGQGAPYNSPLHF
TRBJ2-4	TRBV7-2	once	CASSPRTGLNIQYF
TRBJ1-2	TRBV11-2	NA	CASSLGQINYGYTF
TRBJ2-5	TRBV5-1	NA	CASSLAPGGMETQYF
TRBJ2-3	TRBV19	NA	CASSSGLTDTQYF
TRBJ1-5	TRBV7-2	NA	CASSLSWTEPQHF
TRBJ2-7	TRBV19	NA	CASSRSGRSSYEQYF
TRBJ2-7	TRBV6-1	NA	CASSESARGFYEQYF
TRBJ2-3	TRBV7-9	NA	CASSEAHTQYF
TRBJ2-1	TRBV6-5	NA	CASSYSPRKSYNEQFF
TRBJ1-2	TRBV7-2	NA	CASSLDRVGGYTF
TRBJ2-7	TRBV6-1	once	CASSDRERKSYEQYF
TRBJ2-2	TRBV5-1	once	CASSPGSLGTGELFF
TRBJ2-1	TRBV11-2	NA	CASSLDPGSYNEQFF
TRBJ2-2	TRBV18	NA	CASSPDRVAGELFF
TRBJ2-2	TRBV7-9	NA	CASSLDLTGELFF
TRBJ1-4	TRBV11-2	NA	CASSALGRARWANEKLFF
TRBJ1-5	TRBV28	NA	CASSLTGAYQPQHF
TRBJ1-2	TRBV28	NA	CASSTGTYNYGYTF
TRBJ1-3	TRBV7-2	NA	CASSSQGAGGNTIYF
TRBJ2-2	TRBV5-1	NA	CASSGLAGDDTGELFF
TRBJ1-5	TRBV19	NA	CASSKLGGTGLNQPQHF
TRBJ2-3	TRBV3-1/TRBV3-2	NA	CASSQEVAADTQYF
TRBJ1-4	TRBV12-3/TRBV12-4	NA	CASCLGTGEKLFF
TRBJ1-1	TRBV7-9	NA	CASSPPTGLPNTEAFF
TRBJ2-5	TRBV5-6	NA	CASSPLPQETQYF
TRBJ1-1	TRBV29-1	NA	CSVDREATEAFF
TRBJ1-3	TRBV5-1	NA	CASSSLPTGMGNTIYF
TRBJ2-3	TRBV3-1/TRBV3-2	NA	CASSQERLAGRDTQYF
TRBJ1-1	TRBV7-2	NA	CASSMDRGTEAFF
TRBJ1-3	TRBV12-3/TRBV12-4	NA	CASSSPLDTIYF
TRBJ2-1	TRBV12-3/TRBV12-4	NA	CASSIAGEQFF
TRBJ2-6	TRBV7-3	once	CASSLWASTGANVLTF
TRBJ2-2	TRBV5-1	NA	CASSLSDRGLSPGELFF
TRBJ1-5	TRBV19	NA	CASSGGGSNQPQHF
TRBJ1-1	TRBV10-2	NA	CASKQGSLRNTEAFF
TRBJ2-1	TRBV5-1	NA	CASSSLTSGSGNEQFF
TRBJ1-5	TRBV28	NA	CASSISTARPQHF
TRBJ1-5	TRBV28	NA	CASVTGEQPQHF